Listed below are T cell receptor beta chains from one sample, sequenced in a study of T cell changes during pregnancy in multiple sclerosis. The table came from immunoSEQ multiplex PCR; TCRdb's copy has only in-frame clones and leaves some out. The repertoire holds tens of thousands of clones, with approximately 92% as singletons. This material consisted of CD4+ T cells from peripheral blood mononuclear cells, taken in the first trimester of pregnancy. The source of these receptors is a female donor with multiple sclerosis, enrolled in a pregnancy study. Both conserved end residues are part of each CDR3.

v_gene	j_gene	CDR3aa
TRBV19	TRBJ2-1	CASSEFGRTGGLYNEQFF
TRBV27	TRBJ2-1	CASSTGTSGDNEQFF
TRBV5-1	TRBJ2-1	CASSPESSYNEQFF
TRBV19	TRBJ2-2	CASSVLKGQGSGELFF
TRBV27	TRBJ2-7	CASSFIPGTYEQYF
TRBV7-2	TRBJ1-1	CASSLARGSNTEAFF
TRBV7-6	TRBJ2-1	CASSPSDRGAYNEQFF
TRBV6-6	TRBJ2-7	CASSPAVQRSEQYF
TRBV6-1	TRBJ1-1	CASSGGQVNTEAFF
TRBV6-5	TRBJ2-7	CASSARRGASYEQYF
TRBV28	TRBJ2-1	CASSLIGSGQFF
TRBV4-3	TRBJ1-1	CASSQEGRGNTEAFF
TRBV7-9	TRBJ1-1	CASSHLSILTVRNTEAFF
TRBV2	TRBJ2-7	CASSVSTPYEQYF
TRBV19	TRBJ1-1	CASRNEPGTGRRNTEAFF
TRBV6-1	TRBJ1-6	CASSVPGQANSPLHF
TRBV25-1	TRBJ2-7	CASSVLTGYEQYF
TRBV10-2	TRBJ2-7	CASSDGKQYF
TRBV27	TRBJ1-4	CASSLSGSNEKLFF
TRBV10-3	TRBJ2-1	CAISESTGAYNEQFF
TRBV28	TRBJ2-1	CASSLFSSGGRLAEQFF
TRBV25-1	TRBJ2-3	CASRGTSGTDTQYF
TRBV21-1	TRBJ2-7	CASSKDQQGADPEQYF
TRBV10-2	TRBJ2-1	CASMGPGRLSTEQFF